The sequence of this T cell receptor beta chain was determined in a study of cytomegalovirus exposure and HLA in healthy donors. A note on this clone: The target antigen is unknown.

Study observations and caveats: An analysis done earlier found most TCR beta V segments productive about 90% or about 30% of the time.

Primers included in the PCR were 60 Vbeta and 13 Jbeta primers. Sequencing used immunoSEQ multiplex PCR; TCRdb keeps in-frame clones, though not all of them. The sample has over 100,000 clones. Germline-derived CDR1 and CDR2 are SGHTA and FQGNSA. The V end was cut by 3 bases, the J end by 8 bases, with 7 bases between. This CDR3 spans 11 amino acids. This chain uses TRBV7-2 with TRBJ1-2; D call uncertain. The receptor comes from a woman aged 40 to 50 in good health and CMV-seropositive. The source material was PBMCs. The CDR3 loop is CASSFLLGYTF. The CDR3 DNA sequence: TGTGCCAGCAGCTTTCTTCTAGGCTACACCTTC.